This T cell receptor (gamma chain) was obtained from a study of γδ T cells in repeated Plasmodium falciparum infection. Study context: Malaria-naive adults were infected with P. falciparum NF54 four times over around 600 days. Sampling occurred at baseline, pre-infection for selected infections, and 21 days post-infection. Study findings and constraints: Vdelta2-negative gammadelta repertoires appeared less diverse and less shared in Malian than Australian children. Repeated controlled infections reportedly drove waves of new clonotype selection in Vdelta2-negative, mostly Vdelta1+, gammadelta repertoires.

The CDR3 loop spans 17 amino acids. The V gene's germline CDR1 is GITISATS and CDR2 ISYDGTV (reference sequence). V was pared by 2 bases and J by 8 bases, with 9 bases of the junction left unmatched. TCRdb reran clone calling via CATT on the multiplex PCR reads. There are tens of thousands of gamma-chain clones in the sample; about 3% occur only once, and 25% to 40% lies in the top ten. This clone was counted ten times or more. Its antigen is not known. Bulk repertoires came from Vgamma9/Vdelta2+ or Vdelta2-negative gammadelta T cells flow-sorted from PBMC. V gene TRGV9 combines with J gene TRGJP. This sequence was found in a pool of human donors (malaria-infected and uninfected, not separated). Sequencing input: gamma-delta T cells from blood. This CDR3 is CALWEDLFQLGKKIKVF. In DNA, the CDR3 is TGTGCCTTGTGGGAGGACCTATTCCAGTTGGGCAAAAAAATCAAGGTATTT.